The present entry profiles one TCR beta chain with its context. The sample is drawn from a study of CD8 T cells in Susac syndrome. On the study more broadly: Each patient with Susac syndrome, at the time of blood draw, was therapy-naive, on corticosteroids, or on intravenous immunoglobulin alone.

The authors carried out high-throughput sequencing of TCR beta. They applied it to CD8+ and CD4+ T cells obtained from blood. This CDR3 region has 19 residues. Trimming cost V 4 bases and J 3 bases, with 27 bases left between them. Germline CDR1 reads MGHRA; CDR2 reads YSYEKL. Random hexamers served to reverse transcribe roughly 0.5 to 1 ug RNA. TCRdb reprocessed the immunoSEQ multiplex PCR reads with MiXCR, giving one entry per CDR3 protein. Among under 80,000 distinct CDR3 sequences listed, around 93% were seen once. The receptor's source is a human donor with Susac syndrome. Sequencing used CD4+ T cells from PBMCs. The chain carries TRBV4-1 and TRBJ1-1; tentatively, D is TRBD1 (5 bases). This CDR3 reads CASSRAPGPGGLSDTEAFF. CDR3 in DNA: TGCGCCAGCAGCCGAGCACCGGGGCCCGGAGGATTGTCGGACACTGAAGCTTTCTTT.